Below, one T cell receptor beta chain is given with its context. Its antigen is undetermined. Sequenced by immunoSEQ multiplex PCR; TCRdb stores in-frame clones only, minus some. Here the sample spans about 92,000 clones, under 95% being singletons. This CDR3 has 15 residues. With 0 bases removed from V and 0 bases from J, the gap between germline ends came to 9 bases. Germline values: CDR1 MNHEY, CDR2 SVGAGI. The record originates from a study of T cell responses to AZD1222 COVID-19 vaccine. Findings of the study overall: Nearly half of spike-specific TCRs reportedly go after variant regions that carry no mutations.

The clonotype was recovered from an adult in good health. The genes are TRBV6-5 and TRBJ2-7; a possible D gene is TRBD1 (5 bases). Material: peripheral blood, obtained on day 0 of AZD1222 vaccination. The CDR3 here is CASSYSVQGSYEQYF. In DNA form, the CDR3 reads TGTGCCAGCAGTTACTCGGTGCAGGGCTCCTACGAGCAGTACTTC.